This TCR beta chain stems from a study of radiotherapy plus CTLA-4 blockade in lung cancer. Study-level points and caveats: Alongside interferon-beta, early blood T cell clone dynamics were reportedly the best predictor of response. An expansion of tumor-derived TCR clones occurred in blood after radiotherapy plus ipilimumab.

CDR1 and CDR2 (germline): SGHNT, YYREEE (reference sequence). This CDR3 region has 13 residues. V gave up 2 bases and J gave up 8 bases, with 13 bases separating them. Only in-frame clones appear in the TCRdb table, and some are missing; sequencing was by immunoSEQ multiplex PCR. The table shows 30,000 or so clones, with about 78% occurring only once. Note on this clone: The antigen remains undetermined.

The chain recombines TRBV5-4 with TRBJ1-2; D may be TRBD1 (6 bases). The sample was peripheral blood, taken from a patient treated with radiotherapy plus ipilimumab. This receptor was identified in a human donor with non-small cell lung cancer who had stable disease on radiotherapy plus ipilimumab. CDR3 sequence reads: CASSFVGAGGYTF. DNA of the CDR3: TGTGCCAGCAGCTTTGTGGGGGCGGGAGGCTACACCTTC. The whole variable domain, filled in from reference TRBV5-4 and TRBJ1-2, reads ETGVTQSPTHLIKTRGQQVTLRCSSQSGHNTVSWYQQALGQGPQFIFQYYREEENGRGNFPPRFSGLQFPNYSSELNVNALELDDSALYLCASSFVGAGGYTFGSGTRLTVV.